This TCR beta chain was retrieved from a study of Graves' ophthalmopathy and Graves' hyperthyroidism. Study-wide findings and caveats: The model predicted progression of ophthalmopathy with a sensitivity of roughly 69%, and its specificity was around 72%. From stable hyperthyroidism, ophthalmopathy was separated by a 13-signature model with just over 85% sensitivity and more than 75% specificity. The authors also found most expanded thyroid clonotypes above 0.001 frequency in blood.

This clonotype appeared many times. Its antigen is still unknown. From RNA, the CDR3 regions of TCR beta chains were amplified and sequenced. The authors performed first-round RT-PCR with HTBI primers and then a second-round multiplex PCR. TCRdb itself ran the multiplex PCR reads through MiXCR, one entry per CDR3 protein. The sample records around 600,000 distinct CDR3 sequences, over 40% being singletons. The germline V and J ends were trimmed by 5 bases and 0 bases, with 10 bases remaining between them. CDR1 and CDR2 (germline): SEHNR, FQNEAQ (reference sequence). The CDR3 runs to 14 residues. Isolation of PBMCs was performed using 7.5 to 10 ml of fresh peripheral blood.

The sample comprised peripheral blood. The chain couples TRBV7-9 to TRBJ1-1; no clear D. This sequence was found in an adult man with Graves' ophthalmopathy. The CDR3 DNA reads TGTGCCAGCAGCCCAACAGAGATGAACACTGAAGCTTTCTTT. As protein: CASSPTEMNTEAFF.